This is a list of T cell receptor beta chains from one sample in a study of spatial heterogeneity in lung cancer. TCRdb independently ran MiXCR on the 5' RACE reads; one entry per CDR3 protein. The table includes 35,000 to 55,000 distinct CDR3 sequences, 10% to 15% detected once. This sample comprised PBMCs, obtained at follow-up. The receptors were sampled from a male donor with early-stage non-small cell lung cancer. Both conserved end residues are part of each CDR3. A D gene is named only where the DNA matches it firmly. Part of the rows lack a size; the others show once, few, many or a class for expanded clones.

D gene	J gene	clone size	V gene	CDR3 protein	CDR3 DNA
NA	TRBJ2-3	NA	TRBV5-1	CASSRIGGSTDTQYF	TGCGCCAGCAGCAGAATAGGGGGAAGCACAGATACGCAGTATTTT
TRBD2	TRBJ2-7	few	TRBV7-9	CASSFASGSLEQYF	TGTGCCAGCAGCTTCGCTAGCGGGAGCCTCGAGCAGTACTTC
NA	TRBJ1-1	few	TRBV18	CASSPWGQGDTEAFF	TGTGCCAGCTCACCATGGGGCCAGGGAGACACTGAAGCTTTCTTT
NA	TRBJ1-1	many	TRBV27	CASTQTPAGRNTEAFF	TGTGCCAGCACTCAAACTCCGGCCGGAAGAAACACTGAAGCTTTCTTT
NA	TRBJ2-5	many	TRBV29-1	CSVGQETQYF	TGCAGCGTTGGTCAAGAGACCCAGTACTTC
NA	TRBJ1-2	NA	TRBV6-2/TRBV6-3	CASSTHPGYTF	TGTGCCAGCAGTACCCACCCGGGGTATACCTTC
TRBD2	TRBJ2-3	many	TRBV12-3/TRBV12-4	CASSPGGPDTQYF	TGTGCCAGCAGTCCGGGGGGTCCAGATACGCAGTATTTT
NA	TRBJ2-7	once	TRBV5-5	CASSLALREYEQYF	TGTGCCAGCAGCTTGGCCCTCAGGGAGTACGAGCAGTACTTC
NA	TRBJ1-5	many	TRBV7-2	CASSLGVSNQPQHF	TGTGCCAGCAGCTTAGGCGTTAGCAATCAGCCCCAGCATTTT
TRBD1	TRBJ2-1	many	TRBV29-1	CSVEVQGAYNEQFF	TGCAGCGTTGAAGTACAGGGGGCCTACAATGAGCAGTTCTTC
TRBD1	TRBJ1-4	many	TRBV5-4	CASSPDRAGMNEKLFF	TGTGCCAGCAGCCCCGACAGGGCGGGGATGAATGAAAAACTGTTTTTT
NA	TRBJ2-7	many	TRBV5-1	CASSSEGGEQYF	TGCGCCAGCAGCTCGGAAGGCGGCGAGCAGTACTTC